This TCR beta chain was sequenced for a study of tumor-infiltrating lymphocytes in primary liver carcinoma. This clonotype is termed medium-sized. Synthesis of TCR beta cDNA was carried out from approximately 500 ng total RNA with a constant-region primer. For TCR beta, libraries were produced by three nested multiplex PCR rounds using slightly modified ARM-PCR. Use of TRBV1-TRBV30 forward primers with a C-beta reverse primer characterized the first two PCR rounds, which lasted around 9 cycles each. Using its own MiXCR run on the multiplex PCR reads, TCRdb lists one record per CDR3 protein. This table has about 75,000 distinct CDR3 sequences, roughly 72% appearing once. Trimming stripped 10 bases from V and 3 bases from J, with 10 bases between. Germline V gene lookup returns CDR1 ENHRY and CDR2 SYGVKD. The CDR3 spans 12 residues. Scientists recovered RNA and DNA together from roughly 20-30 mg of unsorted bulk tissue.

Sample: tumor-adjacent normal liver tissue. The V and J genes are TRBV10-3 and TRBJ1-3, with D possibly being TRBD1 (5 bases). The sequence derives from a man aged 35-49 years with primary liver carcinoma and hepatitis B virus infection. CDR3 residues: CATGDGGNTIYF. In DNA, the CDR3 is TGTGCCACCGGGGACGGTGGAAACACCATATATTTT.